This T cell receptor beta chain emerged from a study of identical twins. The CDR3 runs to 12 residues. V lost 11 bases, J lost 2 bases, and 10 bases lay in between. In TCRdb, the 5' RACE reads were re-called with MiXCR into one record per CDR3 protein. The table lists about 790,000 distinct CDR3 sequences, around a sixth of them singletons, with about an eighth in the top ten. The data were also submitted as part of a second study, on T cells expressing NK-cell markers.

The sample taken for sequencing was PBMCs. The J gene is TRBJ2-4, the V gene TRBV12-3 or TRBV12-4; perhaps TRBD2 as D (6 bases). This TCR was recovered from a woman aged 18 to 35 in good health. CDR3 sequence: CAVGGTKNIQYF. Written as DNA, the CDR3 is TGTGCCGTGGGAGGAACCAAAAACATTCAGTACTTC.